This TCR beta chain originates from a study of OX40 agonist ivuxolimab in advanced cancers. This CDR3 is built from 17 residues. CDR1 is SGHRS and CDR2 is YFSETQ in the germline V gene. Trimming took off 0 bases at V and 5 bases at J, with 17 bases between the two ends. The assay was immunoSEQ multiplex PCR, and TCRdb's table has in-frame clones only and misses some. The data show 70,000 to 95,000 clones, around 80% seen once. The source was CD4+ or CD8+ T cells sorted from blood, collected in a trial of the OX40 agonist ivuxolimab. The TCR was taken from an adult with an advanced solid tumor such as melanoma, head and neck, liver or kidney cancer. V usage is TRBV5-1 and J usage is TRBJ2-2; a possible D gene is TRBD1 (5 bases). This CDR3 is CASSLGSGLQGTGELFF. Written as DNA, the CDR3 is TGCGCCAGCAGCTTGGGATCGGGTCTTCAGGGAACCGGGGAGCTGTTTTTT. Looking up the rest from reference TRBV5-1 and TRBJ2-2 gives the full variable domain: KAGVTQTPRYLIKTRGQQVTLSCSPISGHRSVSWYQQTPGQGLQFLFEYFSETQRNKGNFPGRFSGRQFSNSRSEMNVSTLELGDSALYLCASSLGSGLQGTGELFFGEGSRLTVL.